This T cell receptor (beta chain) was observed in a study of blood T cell repertoires in COVID-19. Study-wide background: The origin of the acute and convalescent COVID-19 samples was the United States, Italy and Spain. Nucleic acid was either cDNA or gDNA, and it came from T cells, B-cell-depleted T cells, or PBMCs.

Per the original data handling: Researchers report that nucleated cell counts were estimated from reference gene primer amplification. The data were produced by immunoSEQ multiplex PCR, yet TCRdb's version contains in-frame clones alone and is incomplete. Clone size and V and J calls were adopted from that table, with D and trimming inferred from the DNA. This table holds 220,000 or so clones, 80% to 85% found once. This CDR3 contains 16 residues. Germline CDR1 reads MDHEN; CDR2 reads SYDVKM. The junction had 13 bases not matched to a gene; V was cut back by 5 bases and J by 12 bases. The sequence derives from a woman aged 55-75 years with acute or convalescent COVID-19. The chain has TRBV28 and TRBJ2-4; TRBD2 matches at 13 bases. Sequencing used peripheral blood. The CDR3 loop reads CASSQYSTSGGADQYF. The CDR3 DNA reads TGTGCCAGCAGTCAATACTCCACTAGCGGGGGGGCAGATCAGTACTTC.